This is a list of T cell receptor beta chains from one sample in a study of T cells in Graves' hyperthyroidism and ophthalmopathy. MiXCR, run by TCRdb on the multiplex PCR reads, gives a single entry per CDR3 protein. Of about 420,000 distinct CDR3 sequences listed, around a sixth were seen once; the top ten hold 7.7%. Sequenced material: blood. The receptor source for this set is a woman aged 18-29 years with Graves' hyperthyroidism. CDR3s include the opening cysteine and the closing phenylalanine or tryptophan. The D gene is left open where the match is weak. Expanded clones are given a class, and other clones once, few, many or no size at all.

V: TRBV14; J: TRBJ1-2; size: -; D: -; DNA: TGTGCCAGCAGCCCTGGGGAATCCGGGGGAAGGGGCTACACCTTC; CDR3: CASSPGESGGRGYTF
V: TRBV11-2; J: TRBJ1-1; size: many; D: -; DNA: TGTGCCAGCAGCTTCCCACAGGGTGCGACCACTGAAGCTTTCTTT; CDR3: CASSFPQGATTEAFF
V: TRBV5-4; J: TRBJ1-2; size: few; D: TRBD1; DNA: TGTGCCAGCAGCTTGGGGGACAGGGCCCTCACCTTC; CDR3: CASSLGDRALTF
V: TRBV19; J: TRBJ2-3; size: -; D: TRBD1; DNA: TGTGCCGGTAGAGAACAGGGGGCGGATACGCAGTATTTT; CDR3: CAGREQGADTQYF
V: TRBV20-1; J: TRBJ2-5; size: many; D: TRBD2; DNA: TGCAGTGCTACGGGACGGGGGGGACAAGAGACCCAGTACTTC; CDR3: CSATGRGGQETQYF
V: TRBV10-3; J: TRBJ2-6; size: -; D: TRBD1; DNA: TGTGCCATCAGTGTACACCAGGGGGCTGGGGCCAACGTCCTGACTTTC; CDR3: CAISVHQGAGANVLTF
V: TRBV28; J: TRBJ2-4; size: many; D: TRBD1; DNA: TGTGCCAGCAGCATAGGGGACAGGAGGGAGTGGAGGGCCAAAAACATTCAGTACTTC; CDR3: CASSIGDRREWRAKNIQYF
V: TRBV24-1; J: TRBJ2-2; size: few; D: -; DNA: TGTACCACCAGCCCGGACCCCCGGTACGCCGGGGAGCTGTTTTTT; CDR3: CTTSPDPRYAGELFF
V: TRBV6-1; J: TRBJ2-2; size: -; D: TRBD2; DNA: TGTGCCAGCAGATCATCGGGGGGGACCGGGGAGCTGTTTTTT; CDR3: CASRSSGGTGELFF
V: TRBV2; J: TRBJ1-6; size: many; D: TRBD1; DNA: TGTGCCAGCAGTGATGAGGGACAGGGTAATTCACCCCTCCACTTT; CDR3: CASSDEGQGNSPLHF
V: TRBV27; J: TRBJ2-7; size: many; D: TRBD2; DNA: TGTGCCAGCAGTTCCCGGGGGGGGTACTACGAGCAGTACTTC; CDR3: CASSSRGGYYEQYF
V: TRBV20-1; J: TRBJ2-3; size: -; D: TRBD2; DNA: TGCAGTGCTATTTTATTGGGACTAGCGGGAACTAGCACAGATACGCAGTATTTT; CDR3: CSAILLGLAGTSTDTQYF
V: TRBV7-2; J: TRBJ2-2; size: -; D: -; DNA: TGCGCCAGCAGCCAAGTCTCCCACAACGCCGGGGAGCTGTTTTTT; CDR3: CASSQVSHNAGELFF
V: TRBV11-2; J: TRBJ2-3; size: few; D: -; DNA: TGTGCCAGCAGCTTAGGTTTAGGATCCAGCACAGATACGCAGTATTTT; CDR3: CASSLGLGSSTDTQYF
V: TRBV19; J: TRBJ1-1; size: few; D: -; DNA: TGTGCCAGTAGTATAGTTCCGAACAGTAACACTGAAGCTTTCTTT; CDR3: CASSIVPNSNTEAFF
V: TRBV7-2; J: TRBJ2-7; size: many; D: -; DNA: TGTGCCAGCAGCTTAGGATGGTCCTACGAGCAGTACTTC; CDR3: CASSLGWSYEQYF
V: TRBV6-5; J: TRBJ2-7; size: -; D: TRBD1; DNA: TGTGCCAGCAGTTACTCTAGGACAGGGGCGCGGTACGAGCAGTACTTC; CDR3: CASSYSRTGARYEQYF
V: TRBV6-1; J: TRBJ1-1; size: -; D: TRBD1; DNA: TGTGCCAGCAGTGAAGGTCCTTACAGGGGTGAGGCGAACACTGAAGCTTTCTTT; CDR3: CASSEGPYRGEANTEAFF
V: TRBV24-1; J: TRBJ2-1; size: few; D: TRBD1; DNA: TGTGCCACCAGTGTTGGACAGGGACACAATGAGCAGTTCTTC; CDR3: CATSVGQGHNEQFF
V: TRBV5-6; J: TRBJ2-7; size: -; D: -; DNA: TGTGCCAGCAGCTTGGGGGACCTCTCCCCGGGAGAGCAGTACTTC; CDR3: CASSLGDLSPGEQYF
V: TRBV6-2/TRBV6-3; J: TRBJ2-6; size: many; D: -; DNA: TGTGCCAGCAGCTCAGACAGCTCTGGGGCCAACGTCCTGACTTTC; CDR3: CASSSDSSGANVLTF
V: TRBV5-1; J: TRBJ2-3; size: -; D: TRBD2; DNA: TGCGCCAGCAGCTCGGGGGCGGGGGGGCCAGATACGCAGTATTTT; CDR3: CASSSGAGGPDTQYF
V: TRBV6-1; J: TRBJ2-1; size: -; D: -; DNA: TGTGCCAGCATGAGGGAATACTCCTACAATGAGCAGTTCTTC; CDR3: CASMREYSYNEQFF
V: TRBV10-3; J: TRBJ2-7; size: many; D: TRBD2; DNA: TGTGCCATCAGCCCCCCCGGGACTAGCGGGTCCTACGAGCAGTACTTC; CDR3: CAISPPGTSGSYEQYF
V: TRBV24-1; J: TRBJ1-5; size: many; D: -; DNA: TGTGCCACCAGTGACACGACAGTTAATCAGCCCCAGCATTTT; CDR3: CATSDTTVNQPQHF
V: TRBV20-1; J: TRBJ2-7; size: many; D: -; DNA: TGCAGTGCTAACGGACAGGGGCGGCTAGCGGGACTCTACGAGCAGTACTTC; CDR3: CSANGQGRLAGLYEQYF
V: TRBV6-1; J: TRBJ2-3; size: many; D: TRBD2; DNA: TGTGCCAGCGCGGGAGATGCAGATACGCAGTATTTT; CDR3: CASAGDADTQYF
V: TRBV6-1; J: TRBJ2-1; size: many; D: -; DNA: TGTGCCAGCAGTGGCAGGGGCCCGGATGAGCAGTTCTTC; CDR3: CASSGRGPDEQFF
V: TRBV20-1; J: TRBJ2-6; size: -; D: TRBD2; DNA: TGCAGTGCTCGCCGGACTAGCTCTGGGGCCAACGTCCTGACTTTC; CDR3: CSARRTSSGANVLTF
V: TRBV24-1; J: TRBJ2-1; size: many; D: TRBD2; DNA: TGTGCCACCAGTGATTTGACTAGCGGGATAGGGAATGAGCAGTTCTTC; CDR3: CATSDLTSGIGNEQFF
V: TRBV4-1; J: TRBJ2-7; size: -; D: TRBD2; DNA: TGCGCCAGCAGCCAAGAGAGCGGGACCCCCCGCGAGCAGTACTTC; CDR3: CASSQESGTPREQYF
V: TRBV20-1; J: TRBJ1-5; size: many; D: -; DNA: TGCAGTGCTAGTAGTGGAGGCCAGCCTTTTAATCAGCCCCAGCATTTT; CDR3: CSASSGGQPFNQPQHF
V: TRBV7-2; J: TRBJ2-1; size: few; D: -; DNA: TGTGCCACCAAAGAGATCAGCTCCTACAATGAGCAGCTCTTC; CDR3: CATKEISSYNEQLF
V: TRBV2; J: TRBJ1-2; size: many; D: -; DNA: TGTGCCAGCAGCGACCCTCGGGCAGGGGCTGATGGCTACACCTTC; CDR3: CASSDPRAGADGYTF
V: TRBV19; J: TRBJ1-6; size: -; D: -; DNA: TGTGCCAGCAGACGGGGAGGAAATTCACCCCTCCACTTT; CDR3: CASRRGGNSPLHF
V: TRBV2; J: TRBJ2-1; size: many; D: -; DNA: TGTGCCAGCCCGCTAGCGACCGCCTACAATGAGCAGTTCTTC; CDR3: CASPLATAYNEQFF
V: TRBV30; J: TRBJ2-3; size: many; D: TRBD1; DNA: TGTGCCTGGAGATGGACAGGGGGTAGCGCAGATACGCAGTATTTT; CDR3: CAWRWTGGSADTQYF
V: TRBV27; J: TRBJ1-6; size: few; D: -; DNA: TGTGCCAGCAGGCCGGGCAGCTCCACGACACCCCTCCACTTT; CDR3: CASRPGSSTTPLHF
V: TRBV24-1; J: TRBJ2-3; size: many; D: TRBD2; DNA: TGTGCCACCAACGGACTAGCTGATGTGGATACGCAGTATTTT; CDR3: CATNGLADVDTQYF
V: TRBV12-3/TRBV12-4; J: TRBJ1-2; size: many; D: TRBD1; DNA: TGTGCCAGCAGTTCATCAGGGACAGGGGGCTTCTATGGCTACACCTTC; CDR3: CASSSSGTGGFYGYTF
V: TRBV7-9; J: TRBJ2-2; size: few; D: TRBD1; DNA: TGTGCCAGCAGCCCGAGGGACAGGGGGCCCGGGGAGCTGTTTTTT; CDR3: CASSPRDRGPGELFF
V: TRBV10-3; J: TRBJ1-5; size: many; D: -; DNA: TGTGCCGTACAGGGTTCCGGCAATCAGCCCCAGCATTTT; CDR3: CAVQGSGNQPQHF
V: TRBV4-2; J: TRBJ2-5; size: few; D: TRBD2; DNA: TGTGCCAGCAGCCAATTGGGGACTAGCGGGGAGACCCAGTACTTC; CDR3: CASSQLGTSGETQYF
V: TRBV2; J: TRBJ1-1; size: many; D: TRBD1; DNA: TGTGCCAGCAGTGGGACAGGGGGCGCGTTCTCCGAAGCTTTCTTT; CDR3: CASSGTGGAFSEAFF
V: TRBV7-9; J: TRBJ1-2; size: many; D: -; DNA: TGTGCCAGCAGCTTAGGTACGGACCACTATGGCTACACCTTC; CDR3: CASSLGTDHYGYTF
V: TRBV7-8; J: TRBJ2-7; size: many; D: TRBD2; DNA: TGTGCCAGCAGCTTATCGGGCGGGAGGGGCCACGAGCAGTACTTC; CDR3: CASSLSGGRGHEQYF
V: TRBV3-1; J: TRBJ2-3; size: -; D: -; DNA: TGTGCCAGCAGCCAAGATCAGGGCGCGGGGAGCACAGATACGCAGTATTTT; CDR3: CASSQDQGAGSTDTQYF